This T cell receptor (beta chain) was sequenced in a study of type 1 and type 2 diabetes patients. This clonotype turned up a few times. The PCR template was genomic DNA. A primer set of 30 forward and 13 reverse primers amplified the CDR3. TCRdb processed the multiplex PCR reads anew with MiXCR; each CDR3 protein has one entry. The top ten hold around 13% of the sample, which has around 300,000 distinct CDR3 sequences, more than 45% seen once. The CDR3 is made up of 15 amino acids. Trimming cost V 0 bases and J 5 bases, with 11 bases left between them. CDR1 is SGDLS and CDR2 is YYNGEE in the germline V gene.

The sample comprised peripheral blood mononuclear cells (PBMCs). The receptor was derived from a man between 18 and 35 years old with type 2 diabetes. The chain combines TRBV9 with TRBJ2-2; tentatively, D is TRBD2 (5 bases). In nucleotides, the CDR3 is TGTGCCAGCAGCGTAGGAGCGGAGTCTACCGGGGAGCTGTTTTTT. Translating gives CASSVGAESTGELFF.